The next 27 T cell receptor beta chains were all read from a single sample in a study of cytomegalovirus exposure and HLA in healthy donors. The PCR contained 60 Vbeta and 13 Jbeta primers. The assay was immunoSEQ multiplex PCR, and TCRdb's table has in-frame clones only and misses some. In the table there are some 150,000 clones, about 83% of which are singletons. Specimen: PBMCs. These TCRs come from a woman in her 30s in good health and CMV-seronegative.

The gene calls are TRBV20-1 and TRBJ2-7; D gene uncertain. Between the trimmed V and J ends, which lost 6 bases and 5 bases, there was a span of 11 bases. The V gene's germline CDR1 is DFQATT and CDR2 SNEGSKA (reference sequence). This CDR3 is 11 amino acids long. The CDR3 protein is CSALRVDEQYF. In DNA form, the CDR3 reads TGCAGTGCCCTTCGCGTGGACGAGCAGTACTTC.

The count of this clone is one. The chain is built from TRBV7-2 and TRBJ2-5; D is unresolved. The CDR3 covers 12 residues. V lost 5 bases and J 4 bases, leaving 8 bases between the germline ends. Germline CDR1 reads SGHTA; CDR2 reads FQGNSA. Here the CDR3 DNA reads TGTGCCAGCAGCACACGAACAGAGACCCAGTACTTC. Encoded protein: CASSTRTETQYF. The full variable domain, with the rest looked up from reference TRBV7-2 and TRBJ2-5, is GAGVSQSPSNKVTEKGKDVELRCDPISGHTALYWYRQSLGQGLEFLIYFQGNSAPDKSGLPSDRFSAERTGGSVSTLTIQRTQQEDSAVYLCASSTRTETQYFGPGTRLLVL.

The chain is built from TRBV5-4 and TRBJ2-3; a weak D match, TRBD2 (7 bases). This CDR3 is 13 amino acids long. The V end was cut by 7 bases, the J end by 1 base, with 10 bases between. The V gene's germline CDR1 is SGHNT and CDR2 YYREEE (reference sequence). The chain's CDR3 is CASWGGGTDTQYF. DNA for the CDR3: TGTGCCAGCTGGGGGGGCGGCACAGATACGCAGTATTTT.

The gene calls are TRBV6-5 and TRBJ2-7; TRBD2 matches 8 bases. This CDR3 is 13 amino acids long. Looked up from germline, CDR1 is MNHEY and CDR2 is SVGAGI. J gave up 2 bases and V 3 bases, and 0 bases lay outside the gene matches. The CDR3 nucleotides read TGTGCCAGCAGTTATAGCGGGGCCTACGAGCAGTACTTC. Its translation is CASSYSGAYEQYF.

The chain links TRBV5-1 to TRBJ2-7, with D perhaps TRBD1 (6 bases). CDR1 is SGHRS, CDR2 YFSETQ, per germline. There are 13 residues in the CDR3. Trimming took off 4 bases at V and 2 bases at J, with 10 bases between the two ends. For the CDR3, the DNA is TGCGCCAGCAGCACGGACAGCACCTACGAGCAGTACTTC. It encodes CASSTDSTYEQYF.

The chain employs TRBV27 and TRBJ2-7, with D maybe TRBD1 (5 bases). CDR3 length equals 12 residues. V lost 5 bases and J 3 bases, leaving 8 bases between the germline ends. Germline lookup yields CDR1 MNHEY and CDR2 SMNVEV (reference sequence). CDR3 nucleotides: TGTGCCAGCAGTACAGGATACTACGAGCAGTACTTC. Protein sequence: CASSTGYYEQYF.

Remarks on this clone: A junction end diverges from the germline sequence, so it may reflect a read error. The chain recombines TRBV6-5 with TRBJ1-1; 11 nucleotides align to TRBD1. This CDR3 is 15 amino acids long. Per germline, CDR1 MNHEY and CDR2 SVGAGI. The CDR3 here is CTSKGDRGTNTEAFF. Here the CDR3 DNA reads TGTACCAGCAAAGGGGACAGGGGGACGAACACTGAAGCTTTCTTT.

A single count supports this clone. This sequence joins TRBV2 and TRBJ2-2; D not certain. Trimming shortened V by 7 bases and J by 5 bases, and 14 bases separated the two germline ends. This CDR3 is 14 amino acids long. Germline-derived CDR1 and CDR2 are SNHLY and FYNNEI. The CDR3 region has the DNA TGTGCCAGCAACTTAAGAGGCCCGACCGGGGAGCTGTTTTTT. Encoded protein: CASNLRGPTGELFF.

This chain links TRBV7-3 with TRBJ2-2, with TRBD1 identical over 9 bases. V shed 5 bases, J shed 1 base, and the junction held 5 bases outside the gene matches. The CDR3 totals 16 residues. Germline lookup yields CDR1 SGHTA and CDR2 FQGTGA. This CDR3 is CASSKTGQGNTGELFF. CDR3 DNA sequence: TGTGCCAGCAGCAAAACGGGACAGGGGAACACCGGGGAGCTGTTTTTT.

In its sample, this clone was seen once. The chain links TRBV4-3 to TRBJ2-1, with TRBD2 matching over 11 bases. Germline values: CDR1 LGHNA, CDR2 YSLEER. This CDR3 has 16 residues. The J segment lost 2 bases and the V segment lost 4 bases, leaving 4 bases of the junction unmatched. This CDR3 reads CASSLSSGGAYNEQFF. The CDR3 DNA follows: TGCGCCAGCAGCCTAAGTAGCGGGGGGGCCTACAATGAGCAGTTCTTC.

This clone was picked up a small number of times. This chain uses TRBV7-3 with TRBJ2-7; D possibly corresponds to TRBD2 (5 bases). Germline CDR1 is SGHTA and CDR2 is FQGTGA. The CDR3 sequence is 14 residues long. Trimming cost V 5 bases and J 5 bases, with 16 bases left between them. The CDR3 bases are TGTGCCAGCAGCCAACCCTCTAGCTATAACGAGCAGTACTTC. It specifies CASSQPSSYNEQYF.

J is TRBJ2-7 and V is TRBV11-2; 9 nucleotides line up with TRBD2. The trim removed 8 bases at V and 0 bases at J, leaving 11 bases unmatched. The CDR3 runs to 16 residues. In germline, CDR1 is SGHAT, CDR2 FQNNGV. The CDR3 spells CASGGLARKNSYEQYF. The CDR3 nucleotides read TGTGCCAGCGGAGGACTAGCGCGAAAAAACTCCTACGAGCAGTACTTC.

This clone occurred once. The V call is TRBV7-9, the J call TRBJ2-5; D not resolved. Germline V gene lookup returns CDR1 SEHNR and CDR2 FQNEAQ (reference sequence). There are 13 residues in the CDR3. Trimming removed 1 base at V and 4 bases at J, with 7 bases between. CDR3 coding DNA: TGTGCCAGCAGCTTAGGGCCCGTAGAGACCCAGTACTTC. It yields the protein CASSLGPVETQYF.

This clone occurred once. CDR3 DNA sequence: TGCGCCAGCAGCTTCGGGACAGGGCGGGAGACCCAGTACTTC. Protein sequence: CASSFGTGRETQYF. This chain links TRBV5-1 with TRBJ2-5, with 9 bases that match TRBD1. From germline, CDR1 is SGHRS and CDR2 YFSETQ. The CDR3 contains 14 residues. Trimming cost V 2 bases and J 5 bases; bases outside gene matches: 4.

The genes are TRBV30 and TRBJ2-3, with 9 bases aligning to TRBD1. Germline lookup yields CDR1 GTSNPN and CDR2 SVGIG (reference sequence). The CDR3 has 15 amino acids. Trimming at V came to 3 bases and at J to 5 bases, leaving 9 bases not matched to a gene. The CDR3 loop is CAWSAGTGRGDTQYF. CDR3 bases: TGTGCCTGGAGCGCGGGGACAGGGCGGGGAGATACGCAGTATTTT.

J is TRBJ2-5 and V is TRBV18, with a weak D call TRBD1 (6 bases). Trimming cost V 2 bases and J 4 bases, with 11 bases left between them. This CDR3 region has 14 residues. Germline CDR1 KGHSH, CDR2 LQKENI. The CDR3 region has the DNA TGTGCCAGCTCACCATGGGGGCAGATAGAGACCCAGTACTTC. Translated: CASSPWGQIETQYF.

The chain combines TRBV19 with TRBJ2-1; weak D call: TRBD2 (5 bases). Trimming took off 9 bases at V and 4 bases at J, with 22 bases between the two ends. The V gene's germline CDR1 is LNHDA and CDR2 SQIVND (reference sequence). CDR3 size: 16 residues. The DNA of the CDR3 is TGTGCCAGCGCCCGAGGGCACTTCCAATTGTACAATGAGCAGTTCTTC. As protein: CASARGHFQLYNEQFF.

V is TRBV5-1 and J is TRBJ2-5, with a possible D match to TRBD2 (5 bases). The CDR3 totals 15 residues. CDR1 is SGHRS, CDR2 YFSETQ, per germline. Trimming took 0 bases from V and 4 from J, leaving 13 bases between them. The CDR3, as DNA: TGCGCCAGCAGCTTGGTGGCCACTAGGTCAGAGACCCAGTACTTC. Protein sequence: CASSLVATRSETQYF. Combining the CDR3 with reference TRBV5-1 and TRBJ2-5 gives the whole variable domain KAGVTQTPRYLIKTRGQQVTLSCSPISGHRSVSWYQQTPGQGLQFLFEYFSETQRNKGNFPGRFSGRQFSNSRSEMNVSTLELGDSALYLCASSLVATRSETQYFGPGTRLLVL.

The CDR3 spells CASRNPGNTIYF. The CDR3, as DNA: TGTGCCAGCAGAAATCCAGGAAACACCATATATTTT. J is TRBJ1-3 and V is TRBV6-1; D unresolved. The CDR3 sequence is 12 residues long. Germline CDR1 MNHNS, CDR2 SASEGT. Trimming shortened V by 6 bases and J by 4 bases, and 7 bases separated the two germline ends.

This chain joins TRBV5-1 and TRBJ2-2; 10 positions agree with TRBD2. Germline V lookup: CDR1 SGHRS, CDR2 YFSETQ. The trim removed 7 bases at V and 6 bases at J, leaving 6 bases unmatched. The CDR3 loop spans 14 amino acids. Here the CDR3 DNA reads TGCGCCAGCGGTCTAGCGGGAGTGGCCGGGGAGCTGTTTTTT. It yields the protein CASGLAGVAGELFF. Complete variable domain (other parts from reference TRBV5-1 and TRBJ2-2): KAGVTQTPRYLIKTRGQQVTLSCSPISGHRSVSWYQQTPGQGLQFLFEYFSETQRNKGNFPGRFSGRQFSNSRSEMNVSTLELGDSALYLCASGLAGVAGELFFGEGSRLTVL.

CDR3 region: CASSPAQRTGNGYTF. DNA for the CDR3: TGTGCCAGCTCACCGGCCCAAAGGACAGGGAACGGCTACACCTTC. The chain carries TRBV18 and TRBJ1-2, with 8 bases lining up with TRBD1. V shed 3 bases, J shed 8 bases, and the junction held 11 bases outside the gene matches. Germline V CDR1 and CDR2: KGHSH, LQKENI. The CDR3 is made up of 15 amino acids.

This rearrangement joins TRBV15 to TRBJ1-4; no firm D call. The CDR3 is 13 residues long. Trimming took off 3 bases at V and 8 bases at J, with 10 bases between the two ends. The germline gives CDR1 LNHNV, CDR2 YYDKDF (reference sequence). CDR3 sequence: CATSRMYGEKLFF. CDR3 coding DNA: TGTGCCACCAGCAGGATGTACGGGGAAAAACTGTTTTTT.

The rearrangement uses TRBV29-1 and TRBJ2-3; D perhaps matches TRBD1 (5 bases). This CDR3 is 11 amino acids long. V lost 5 bases to trimming and J lost 6 bases, with 9 bases between them. Germline-derived CDR1 and CDR2 are SQVTM and ANQGSEA. CDR3 DNA sequence: TGCAGCGTTAGGGGTGGCGATACGCAGTATTTT. Its protein product is CSVRGGDTQYF.

The rearrangement links TRBV16 to TRBJ1-1; no reliable D call. CDR3 length: 14 amino acids. CDR1 is KGHSY, CDR2 FQNENV, per germline. V gave up 1 base and J gave up 8 bases, with 14 bases separating them. This chain's CDR3 is CASSQLGPGGEAFF. In DNA, the CDR3 is TGTGCCAGCAGCCAATTAGGACCGGGAGGGGAAGCTTTCTTT.

This clone has just one count. The chain joins TRBV9 to TRBJ1-4, with D perhaps matching TRBD1 (6 bases). The CDR3 spans 15 residues. Germline lookup yields CDR1 SGDLS and CDR2 YYNGEE. V was clipped by 0 bases and J by 5 bases, with 11 bases between them. CDR3 sequence: CASSVGQEHNEKLFF. CDR3 bases: TGTGCCAGCAGCGTAGGACAGGAACACAATGAAAAACTGTTTTTT.

The genes are TRBV7-9 and TRBJ1-1, with 7 positions matching TRBD1. Germline CDR1 SEHNR, CDR2 FQNEAQ (reference sequence). The CDR3 spans 16 residues. The trim removed 5 bases at V and 1 base at J, leaving 10 bases unmatched. This chain's CDR3 is CASSVPRQGPNTEAFF. CDR3 in DNA: TGTGCCAGCAGCGTACCCCGACAGGGACCGAACACTGAAGCTTTCTTT.

The chain is built from TRBV28 and TRBJ2-5; no firm D call. This CDR3 is 13 amino acids long. V was trimmed by 5 bases and J by 2 bases, leaving 9 bases between them. Germline V gene sequence: CDR1 MDHEN, CDR2 SYDVKM. CDR3 loop: CASSPRVQETQYF. CDR3 nucleotides: TGTGCCAGCAGTCCCCGGGTTCAAGAGACCCAGTACTTC.